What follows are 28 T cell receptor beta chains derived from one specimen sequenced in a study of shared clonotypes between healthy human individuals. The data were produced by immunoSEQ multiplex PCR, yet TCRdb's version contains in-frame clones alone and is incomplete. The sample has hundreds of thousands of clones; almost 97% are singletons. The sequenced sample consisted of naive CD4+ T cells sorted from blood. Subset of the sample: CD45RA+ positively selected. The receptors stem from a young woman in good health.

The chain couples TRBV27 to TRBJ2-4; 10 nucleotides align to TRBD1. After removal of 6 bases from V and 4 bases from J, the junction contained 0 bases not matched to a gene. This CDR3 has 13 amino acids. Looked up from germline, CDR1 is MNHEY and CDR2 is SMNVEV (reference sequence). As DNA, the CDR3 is TGTGCCAGCAGGGGACAGGGGAAAAACATTCAGTACTTC. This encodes CASRGQGKNIQYF.

CDR3 residues: CSVSPTGTDTQYF. In DNA form, the CDR3 reads TGCAGCGTCAGCCCAACGGGCACAGATACGCAGTATTTT. The chain combines TRBV29-1 with TRBJ2-3; no clear D gene. Looked up from germline, CDR1 is SQVTM and CDR2 is ANQGSEA. V lost 6 bases and J lost 1, with 11 bases in between. The length of the CDR3 is 13 residues.

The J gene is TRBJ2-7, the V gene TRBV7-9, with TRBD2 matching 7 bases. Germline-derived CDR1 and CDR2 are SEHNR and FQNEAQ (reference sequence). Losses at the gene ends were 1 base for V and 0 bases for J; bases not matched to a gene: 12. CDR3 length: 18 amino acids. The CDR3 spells CASSLGLGRRESSYEQYF. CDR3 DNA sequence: TGTGCCAGCAGCTTAGGTCTTGGACGGCGGGAGAGCTCCTACGAGCAGTACTTC.

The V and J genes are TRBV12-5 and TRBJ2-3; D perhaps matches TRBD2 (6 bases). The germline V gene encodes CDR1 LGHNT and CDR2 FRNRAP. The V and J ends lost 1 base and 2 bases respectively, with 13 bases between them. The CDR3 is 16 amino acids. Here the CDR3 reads CASGLGLADYTDTQYF. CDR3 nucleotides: TGTGCTAGTGGTTTGGGATTAGCGGATTACACAGATACGCAGTATTTT.

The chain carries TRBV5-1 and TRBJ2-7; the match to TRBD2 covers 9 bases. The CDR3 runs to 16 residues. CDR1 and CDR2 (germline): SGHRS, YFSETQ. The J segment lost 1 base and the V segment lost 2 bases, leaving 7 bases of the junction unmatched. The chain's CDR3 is CASSFVGAGGSYEQYF. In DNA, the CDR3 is TGCGCCAGCAGCTTCGTCGGAGCGGGAGGTTCCTACGAGCAGTACTTC.

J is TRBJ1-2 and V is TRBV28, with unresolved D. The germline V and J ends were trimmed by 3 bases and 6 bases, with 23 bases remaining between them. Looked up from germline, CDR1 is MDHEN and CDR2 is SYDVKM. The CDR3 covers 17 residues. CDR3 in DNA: TGTGCCAGCAGTTTGGTCCCAGGTCGGCAGAATATCGATGGCTACACCTTC. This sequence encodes CASSLVPGRQNIDGYTF.

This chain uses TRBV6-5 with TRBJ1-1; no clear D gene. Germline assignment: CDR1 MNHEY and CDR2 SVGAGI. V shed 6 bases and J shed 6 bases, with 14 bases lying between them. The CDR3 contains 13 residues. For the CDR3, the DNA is TGTGCCAGCAGCCGAGAGGGCGGTGCTGAAGCTTTCTTT. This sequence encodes CASSREGGAEAFF.

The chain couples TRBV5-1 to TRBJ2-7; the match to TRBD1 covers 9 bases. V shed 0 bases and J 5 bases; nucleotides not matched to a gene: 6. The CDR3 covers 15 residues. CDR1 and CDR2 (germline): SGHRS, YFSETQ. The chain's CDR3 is CASSLEGTGLHEQYF. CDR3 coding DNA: TGCGCCAGCAGCTTGGAAGGGACAGGGCTACACGAGCAGTACTTC.

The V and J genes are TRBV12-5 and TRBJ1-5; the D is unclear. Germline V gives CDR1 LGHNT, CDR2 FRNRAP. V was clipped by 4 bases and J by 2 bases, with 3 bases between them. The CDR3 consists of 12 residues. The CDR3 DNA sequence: TGTGCTAGTGGTTATGGCAATCAGCCCCAGCATTTT. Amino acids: CASGYGNQPQHF.

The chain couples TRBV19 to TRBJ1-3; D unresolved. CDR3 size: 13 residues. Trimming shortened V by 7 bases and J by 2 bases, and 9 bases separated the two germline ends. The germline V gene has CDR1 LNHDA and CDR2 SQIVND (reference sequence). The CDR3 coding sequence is TGTGCCAGTACCCGAATCCCTGGAAACACCATATATTTT. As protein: CASTRIPGNTIYF.

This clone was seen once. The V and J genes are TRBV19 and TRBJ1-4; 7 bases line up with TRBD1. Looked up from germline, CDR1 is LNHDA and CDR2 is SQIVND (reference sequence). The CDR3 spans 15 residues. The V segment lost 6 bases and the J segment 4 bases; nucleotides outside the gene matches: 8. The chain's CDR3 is CASRTGDSNNEKLFF. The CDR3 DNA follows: TGTGCCAGTAGGACGGGGGACAGCAATAATGAAAAACTGTTTTTT.

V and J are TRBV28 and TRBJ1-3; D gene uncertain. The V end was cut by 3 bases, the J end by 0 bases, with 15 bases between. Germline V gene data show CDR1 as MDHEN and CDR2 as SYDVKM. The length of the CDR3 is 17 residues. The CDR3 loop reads CASSFYLKDFSGNTIYF. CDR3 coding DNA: TGTGCCAGCAGTTTCTATTTGAAGGATTTCTCTGGAAACACCATATATTTT.

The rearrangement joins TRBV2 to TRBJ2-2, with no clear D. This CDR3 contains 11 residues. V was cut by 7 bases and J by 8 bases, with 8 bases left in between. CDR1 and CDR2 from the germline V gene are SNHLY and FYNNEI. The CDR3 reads CASKKVGELFF. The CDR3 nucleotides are TGTGCCAGCAAAAAAGTTGGGGAGCTGTTTTTT.

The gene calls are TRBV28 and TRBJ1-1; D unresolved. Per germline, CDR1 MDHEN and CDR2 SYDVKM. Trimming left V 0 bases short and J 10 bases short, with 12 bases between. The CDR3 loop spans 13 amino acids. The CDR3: CASSLWASLGAFF. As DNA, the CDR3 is TGTGCCAGCAGTTTATGGGCCTCCCTCGGAGCTTTCTTT.

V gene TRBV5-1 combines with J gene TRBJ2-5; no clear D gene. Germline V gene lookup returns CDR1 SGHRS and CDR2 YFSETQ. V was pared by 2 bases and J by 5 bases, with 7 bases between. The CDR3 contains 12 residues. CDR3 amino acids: CASSLITETQYF. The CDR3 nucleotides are TGCGCCAGCAGCTTAATAACCGAGACCCAGTACTTC.

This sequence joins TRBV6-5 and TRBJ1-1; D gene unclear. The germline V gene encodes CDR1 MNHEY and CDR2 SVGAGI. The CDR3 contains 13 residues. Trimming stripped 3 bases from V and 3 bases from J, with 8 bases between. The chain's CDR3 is CASSYVPHTEAFF. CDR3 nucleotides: TGTGCCAGCAGTTATGTACCCCACACTGAAGCTTTCTTT.

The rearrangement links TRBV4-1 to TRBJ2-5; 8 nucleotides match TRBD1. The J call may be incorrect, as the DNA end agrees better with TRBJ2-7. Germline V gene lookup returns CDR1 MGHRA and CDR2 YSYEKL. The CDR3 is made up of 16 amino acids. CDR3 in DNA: TGCGCCAGCAGCCAAGATCTGGACAGGGTGGTCTACGAGCAGTACTTC. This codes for CASSQDLDRVVYEQYF.

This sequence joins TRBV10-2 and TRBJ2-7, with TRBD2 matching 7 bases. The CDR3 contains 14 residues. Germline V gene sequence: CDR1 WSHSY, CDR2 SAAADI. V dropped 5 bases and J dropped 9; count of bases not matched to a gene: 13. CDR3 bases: TGCGCCAGCAGTATCCAAGCAGGGAGGGCCGGGCAGTACTTC. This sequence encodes CASSIQAGRAGQYF.

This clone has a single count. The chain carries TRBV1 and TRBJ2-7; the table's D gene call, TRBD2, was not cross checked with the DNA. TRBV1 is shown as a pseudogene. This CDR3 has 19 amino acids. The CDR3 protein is CTSSSLSGSLSRVNYEQYF. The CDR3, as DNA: TGCACCAGCAGCAGCCTAAGTGGGAGCCTGTCGAGGGTAAACTACGAGCAGTACTTC.

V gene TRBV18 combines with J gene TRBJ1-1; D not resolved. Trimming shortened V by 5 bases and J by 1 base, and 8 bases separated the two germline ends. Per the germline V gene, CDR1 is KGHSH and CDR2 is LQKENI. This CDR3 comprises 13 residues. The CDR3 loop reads CASSTNGNTEAFF. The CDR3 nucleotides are TGTGCCAGCTCAACCAACGGGAACACTGAAGCTTTCTTT.

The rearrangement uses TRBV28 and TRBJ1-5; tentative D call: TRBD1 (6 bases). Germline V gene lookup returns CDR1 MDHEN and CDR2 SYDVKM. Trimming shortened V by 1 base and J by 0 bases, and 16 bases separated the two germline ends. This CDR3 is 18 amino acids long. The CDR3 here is CASSLSFRGDYSNQPQHF. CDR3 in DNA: TGTGCCAGCAGTTTATCGTTCAGGGGCGATTATAGCAATCAGCCCCAGCATTTT. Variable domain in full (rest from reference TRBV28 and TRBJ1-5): DVKVTQSSRYLVKRTGEKVFLECVQDMDHENMFWYRQDPGLGLRLIYFSYDVKMKEKGDIPEGYSVSREKKERFSLILESASTNQTSMYLCASSLSFRGDYSNQPQHFGDGTRLSIL.

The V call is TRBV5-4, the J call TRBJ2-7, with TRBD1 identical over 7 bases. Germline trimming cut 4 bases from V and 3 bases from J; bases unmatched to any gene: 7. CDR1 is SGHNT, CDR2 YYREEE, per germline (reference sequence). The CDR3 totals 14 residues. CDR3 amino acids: CASSRGQKDYEQYF. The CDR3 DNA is TGTGCCAGCAGCCGGGGACAGAAAGACTACGAGCAGTACTTC.

The CDR3 DNA follows: TGTGCCAGCAGCTCAGGACCCACGAGGGGTTCACCCCTCCACTTT. Its translation: CASSSGPTRGSPLHF. The chain carries TRBV9 and TRBJ1-6, with D tentatively TRBD1 (5 bases). The germline CDR1 and CDR2 sequences are SGDLS and YYNGEE. V was trimmed by 4 bases and J by 9 bases, leaving 17 bases between them. CDR3 size: 15 residues.

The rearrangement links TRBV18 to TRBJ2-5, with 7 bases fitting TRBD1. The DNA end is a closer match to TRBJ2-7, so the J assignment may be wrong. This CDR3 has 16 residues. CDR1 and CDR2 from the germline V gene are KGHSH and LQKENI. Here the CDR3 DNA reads TGTGCCAGCTCACCACTCACAGGGGACGGTAACTACGAGCAGTACTTC. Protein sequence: CASSPLTGDGNYEQYF.

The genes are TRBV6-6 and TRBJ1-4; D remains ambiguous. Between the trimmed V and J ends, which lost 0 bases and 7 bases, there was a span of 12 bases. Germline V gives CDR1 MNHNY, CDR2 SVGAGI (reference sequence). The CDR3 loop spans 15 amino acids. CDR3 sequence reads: CASSYSAALGEKLFF. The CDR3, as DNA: TGTGCCAGCAGTTACTCGGCGGCGCTAGGTGAAAAACTGTTTTTT.

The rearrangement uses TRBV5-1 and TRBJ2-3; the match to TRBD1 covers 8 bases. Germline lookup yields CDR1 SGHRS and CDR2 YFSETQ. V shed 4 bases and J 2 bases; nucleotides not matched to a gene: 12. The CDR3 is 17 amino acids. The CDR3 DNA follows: TGCGCCAGCAGCGGACAATTTGAGGACAGGGACACAGATACGCAGTATTTT. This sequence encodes CASSGQFEDRDTDTQYF.

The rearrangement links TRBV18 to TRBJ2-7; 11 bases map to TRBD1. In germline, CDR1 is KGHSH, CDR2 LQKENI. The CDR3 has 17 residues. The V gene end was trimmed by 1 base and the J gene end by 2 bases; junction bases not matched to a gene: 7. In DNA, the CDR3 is TGTGCCAGCTCACCACAGGGGCCGGGACAGGGGGCCTACGAGCAGTACTTC. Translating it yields CASSPQGPGQGAYEQYF.

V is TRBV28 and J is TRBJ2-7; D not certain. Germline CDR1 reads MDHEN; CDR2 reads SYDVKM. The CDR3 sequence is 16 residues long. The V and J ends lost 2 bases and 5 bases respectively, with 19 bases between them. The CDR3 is CASSLPRPILQNEQYF. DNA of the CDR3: TGTGCCAGCAGTTTACCCCGTCCCATACTACAGAACGAGCAGTACTTC.